This TCR beta chain was sequenced in a study of shared clonotypes between healthy human individuals. The overall study: CD4 naive cells filled three plates per donor, CD4 memory three, CD8 naive two and CD8 memory one. Study results and caveats: Rarefaction demonstrated incomplete sorted-subset sequencing despite large depth.

The test was conducted at deep level. The input for sorted-subset replicate PCRs was around 200 ng DNA, tens of thousands of T cell genomes. Profiled with immunoSEQ multiplex PCR; TCRdb holds only in-frame clones, not every one. The data show some 500,000 clones, with 90% to 96% seen just once and about 0.054% held by the top ten. V lost 5 bases to trimming and J lost 8 bases, with 10 bases between them. CDR1 is LNHDA, CDR2 SQIVND, per germline (reference sequence). The CDR3 extends over 12 amino acids. Comments on this clone: Its antigen is not identified.

This chain uses TRBV19 with TRBJ2-1, with D maybe TRBD1 (6 bases). The sequenced sample was naive CD4+ T cells sorted from blood. Subset meaning: CD45RA+ positively selected. This clonotype originated in a woman in her 30s in good health. CDR3 DNA sequence: TGTGCCAGTAGTGTAAAGGGGGATGAGCAGTTCTTC. Protein product: CASSVKGDEQFF.